This T cell receptor beta chain was recovered during a study of OX40 agonist ivuxolimab in advanced cancers. Assay used: immunoSEQ multiplex PCR; TCRdb lists only in-frame clones, some missing. This table has fewer than 85,000 clones, roughly 91% appearing once. V gave up 2 bases and J gave up 4 bases, with 8 bases separating them. Germline V CDR1 and CDR2: SGHAT, FQNNGV. The CDR3 runs 13 residues. The sequencing used CD4+ or CD8+ T cells sorted from blood, collected in a trial of the OX40 agonist ivuxolimab. This receptor was taken from an adult with an advanced solid tumor such as melanoma, head and neck, liver or kidney cancer. V gene TRBV11-2 combines with J gene TRBJ1-2; D is unclear. CDR3 bases: TGTGCCAGCAGCTTACTGCCGTTCTATGGCTACACCTTC. Protein product: CASSLLPFYGYTF.